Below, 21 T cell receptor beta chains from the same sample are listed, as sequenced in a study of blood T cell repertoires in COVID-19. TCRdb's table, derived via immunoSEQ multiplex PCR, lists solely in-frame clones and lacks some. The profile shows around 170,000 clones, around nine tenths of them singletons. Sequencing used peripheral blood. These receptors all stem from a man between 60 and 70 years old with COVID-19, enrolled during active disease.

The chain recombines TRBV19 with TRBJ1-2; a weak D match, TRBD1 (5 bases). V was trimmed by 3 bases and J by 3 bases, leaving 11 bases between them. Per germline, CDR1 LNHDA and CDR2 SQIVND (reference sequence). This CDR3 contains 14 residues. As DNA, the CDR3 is TGTGCCAGTAGTATCCCCGACAGATACTATGGCTACACCTTC. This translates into CASSIPDRYYGYTF.

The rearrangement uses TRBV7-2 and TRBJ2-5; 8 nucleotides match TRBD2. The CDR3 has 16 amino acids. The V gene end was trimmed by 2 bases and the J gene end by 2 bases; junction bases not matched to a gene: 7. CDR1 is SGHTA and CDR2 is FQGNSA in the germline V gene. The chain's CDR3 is CASSLLAGSLQETQYF. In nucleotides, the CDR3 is TGTGCCAGCAGCTTACTAGCGGGTTCCCTACAAGAGACCCAGTACTTC.

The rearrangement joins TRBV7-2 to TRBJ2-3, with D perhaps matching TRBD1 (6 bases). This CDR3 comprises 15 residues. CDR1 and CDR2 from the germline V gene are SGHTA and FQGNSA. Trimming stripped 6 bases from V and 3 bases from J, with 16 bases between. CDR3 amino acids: CASRVDSLRTDTQYF. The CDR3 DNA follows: TGTGCCAGCAGGGTGGACAGCTTGAGGACAGATACGCAGTATTTT.

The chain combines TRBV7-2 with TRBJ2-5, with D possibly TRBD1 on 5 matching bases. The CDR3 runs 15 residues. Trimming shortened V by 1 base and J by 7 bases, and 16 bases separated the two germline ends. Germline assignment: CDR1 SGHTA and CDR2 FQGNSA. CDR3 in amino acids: CASSLVLDSRGTQYF. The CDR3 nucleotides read TGTGCCAGCAGCTTAGTCCTAGACAGTCGAGGGACCCAGTACTTC. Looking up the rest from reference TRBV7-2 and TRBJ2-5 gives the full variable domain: GAGVSQSPSNKVTEKGKDVELRCDPISGHTALYWYRQSLGQGLEFLIYFQGNSAPDKSGLPSDRFSAERTGGSVSTLTIQRTQQEDSAVYLCASSLVLDSRGTQYFGPGTRLLVL.

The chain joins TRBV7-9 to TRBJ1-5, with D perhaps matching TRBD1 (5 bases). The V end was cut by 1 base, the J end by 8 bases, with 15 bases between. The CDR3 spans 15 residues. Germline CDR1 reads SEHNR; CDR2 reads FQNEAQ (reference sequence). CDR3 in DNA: TGTGCCAGCAGCTTAGGTCGTCAGGGAACGGAGCCCCAGCATTTT. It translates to CASSLGRQGTEPQHF.

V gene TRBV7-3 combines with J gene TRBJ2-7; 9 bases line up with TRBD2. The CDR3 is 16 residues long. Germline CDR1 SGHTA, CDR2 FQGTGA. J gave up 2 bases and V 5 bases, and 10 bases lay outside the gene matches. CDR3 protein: CASSPTRSSGAYEQYF. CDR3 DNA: TGTGCCAGCAGCCCCACCCGGTCTAGCGGGGCCTACGAGCAGTACTTC.

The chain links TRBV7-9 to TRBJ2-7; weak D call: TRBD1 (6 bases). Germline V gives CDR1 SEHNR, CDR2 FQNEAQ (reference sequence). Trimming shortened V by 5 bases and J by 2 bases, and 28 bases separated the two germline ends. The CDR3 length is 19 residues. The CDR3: CASSPTVYFKDSRTYEQYF. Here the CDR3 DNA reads TGTGCCAGCAGCCCTACGGTTTACTTTAAGGACAGTAGAACCTACGAGCAGTACTTC.

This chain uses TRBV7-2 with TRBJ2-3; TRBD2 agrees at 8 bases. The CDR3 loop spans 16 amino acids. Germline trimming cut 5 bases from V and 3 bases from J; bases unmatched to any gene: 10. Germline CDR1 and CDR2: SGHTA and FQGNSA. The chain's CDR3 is CASSPIAGLGTDTQYF. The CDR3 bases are TGTGCCAGCAGCCCAATAGCGGGGCTGGGGACAGATACGCAGTATTTT.

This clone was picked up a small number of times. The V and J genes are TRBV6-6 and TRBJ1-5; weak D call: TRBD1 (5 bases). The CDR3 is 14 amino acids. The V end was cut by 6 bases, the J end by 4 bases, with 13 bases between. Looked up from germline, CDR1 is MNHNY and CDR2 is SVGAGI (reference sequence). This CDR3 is CASRAQGRNQPQHF. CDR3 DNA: TGTGCCAGCAGAGCCCAGGGTAGGAATCAGCCCCAGCATTTT.

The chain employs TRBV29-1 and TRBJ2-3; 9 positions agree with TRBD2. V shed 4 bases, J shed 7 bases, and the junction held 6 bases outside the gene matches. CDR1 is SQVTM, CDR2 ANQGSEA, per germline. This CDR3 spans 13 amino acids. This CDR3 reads CSVGTSVGNTQYF. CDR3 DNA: TGCAGCGTTGGGACTAGCGTTGGAAATACGCAGTATTTT.

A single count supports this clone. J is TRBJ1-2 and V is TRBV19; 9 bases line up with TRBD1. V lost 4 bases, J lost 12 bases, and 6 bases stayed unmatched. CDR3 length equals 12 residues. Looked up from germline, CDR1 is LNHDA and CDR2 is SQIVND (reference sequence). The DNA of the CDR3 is TGTGCCAGTAGTACCCGACAGGGGGTAAACACCTTC. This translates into CASSTRQGVNTF.

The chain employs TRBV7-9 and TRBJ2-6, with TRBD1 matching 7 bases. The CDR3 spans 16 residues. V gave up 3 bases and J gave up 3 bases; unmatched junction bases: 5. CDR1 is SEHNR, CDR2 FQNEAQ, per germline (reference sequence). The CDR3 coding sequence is TGTGCCAGCAGCTTGCAGGGGGAAGGTGGGGCCAACGTCCTGACTTTC. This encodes CASSLQGEGGANVLTF.

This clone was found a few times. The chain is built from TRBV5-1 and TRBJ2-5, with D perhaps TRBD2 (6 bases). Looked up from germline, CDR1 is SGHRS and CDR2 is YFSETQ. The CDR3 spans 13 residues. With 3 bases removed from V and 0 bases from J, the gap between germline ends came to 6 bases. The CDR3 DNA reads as TGCGCCAGCAGCTCGGGGGACCAAGAGACCCAGTACTTC. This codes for CASSSGDQETQYF. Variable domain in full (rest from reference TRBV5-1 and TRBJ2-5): KAGVTQTPRYLIKTRGQQVTLSCSPISGHRSVSWYQQTPGQGLQFLFEYFSETQRNKGNFPGRFSGRQFSNSRSEMNVSTLELGDSALYLCASSSGDQETQYFGPGTRLLVL.

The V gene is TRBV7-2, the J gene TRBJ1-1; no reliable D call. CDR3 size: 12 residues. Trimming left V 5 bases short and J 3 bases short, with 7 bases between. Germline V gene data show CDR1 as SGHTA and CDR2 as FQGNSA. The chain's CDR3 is CASSAAYTEAFF. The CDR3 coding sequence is TGTGCCAGCAGCGCGGCTTACACTGAAGCTTTCTTT.

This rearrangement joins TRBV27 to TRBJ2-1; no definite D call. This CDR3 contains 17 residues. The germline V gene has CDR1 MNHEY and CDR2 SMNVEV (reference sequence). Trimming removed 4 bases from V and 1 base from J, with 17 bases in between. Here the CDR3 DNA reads TGTGCCAGCAGTTGGAGTTTCGGAACGAGGTCCTACAATGAGCAGTTCTTC. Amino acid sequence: CASSWSFGTRSYNEQFF.

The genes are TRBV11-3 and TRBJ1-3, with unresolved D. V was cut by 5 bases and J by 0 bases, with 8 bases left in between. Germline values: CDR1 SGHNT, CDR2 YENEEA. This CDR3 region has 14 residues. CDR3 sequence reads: CASSTELSGNTIYF. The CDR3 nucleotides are TGTGCCAGCAGCACCGAACTCTCTGGAAACACCATATATTTT.

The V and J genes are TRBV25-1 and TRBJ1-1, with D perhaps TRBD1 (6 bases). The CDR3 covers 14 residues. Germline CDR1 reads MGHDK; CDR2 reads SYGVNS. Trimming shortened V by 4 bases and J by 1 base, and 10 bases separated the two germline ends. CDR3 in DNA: TGTGCCAGCAGTGGGGGGCCGACGAACACTGAAGCTTTCTTT. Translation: CASSGGPTNTEAFF.

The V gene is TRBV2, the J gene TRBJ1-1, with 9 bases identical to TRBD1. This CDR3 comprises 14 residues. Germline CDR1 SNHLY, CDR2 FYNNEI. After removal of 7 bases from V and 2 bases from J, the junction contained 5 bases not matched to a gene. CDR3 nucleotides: TGTGCCAGCACCCGGACAGGGGTAAACACTGAAGCTTTCTTT. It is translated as CASTRTGVNTEAFF. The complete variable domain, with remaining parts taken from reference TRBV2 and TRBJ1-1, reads EPEVTQTPSHQVTQMGQEVILRCVPISNHLYFYWYRQILGQKVEFLVSFYNNEISEKSEIFDDQFSVERPDGSNFTLKIRSTKLEDSAMYFCASTRTGVNTEAFFGQGTRLTVV.

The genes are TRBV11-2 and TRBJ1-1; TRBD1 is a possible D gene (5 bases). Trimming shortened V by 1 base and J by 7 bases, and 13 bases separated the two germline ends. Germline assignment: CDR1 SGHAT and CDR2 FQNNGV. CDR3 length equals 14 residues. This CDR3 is CASSLGVGEIEAFF. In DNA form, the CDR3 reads TGTGCCAGCAGCTTAGGTGTAGGGGAAATTGAAGCTTTCTTT.

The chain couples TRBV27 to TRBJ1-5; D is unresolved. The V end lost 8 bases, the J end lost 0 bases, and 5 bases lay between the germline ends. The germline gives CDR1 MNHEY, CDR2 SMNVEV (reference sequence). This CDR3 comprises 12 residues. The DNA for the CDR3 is TGTGCCAGCGGGCTTAGCAATCAGCCCCAGCATTTT. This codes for CASGLSNQPQHF.

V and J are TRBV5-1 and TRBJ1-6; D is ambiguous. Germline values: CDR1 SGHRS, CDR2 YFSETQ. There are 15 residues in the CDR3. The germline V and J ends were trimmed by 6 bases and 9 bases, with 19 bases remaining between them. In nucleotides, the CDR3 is TGCGCCAGCACCGATCGTCCGATATCAGGTTCACCCCTCCACTTT. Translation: CASTDRPISGSPLHF. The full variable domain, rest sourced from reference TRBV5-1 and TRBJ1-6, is KAGVTQTPRYLIKTRGQQVTLSCSPISGHRSVSWYQQTPGQGLQFLFEYFSETQRNKGNFPGRFSGRQFSNSRSEMNVSTLELGDSALYLCASTDRPISGSPLHFGNGTRLTVT.